This TCR beta chain derives from a study of memory CD4+ T cells and cytomegalovirus serostatus. Overall study results and limits: About 40% of the roughly 150 known CMV-associated TCRbeta sequences appeared in CD4+ memory. A US-trained random forest predicted CMV serostatus with median AUC roughly 0.91.

This clone showed up just a few times. Its antigen remains unidentified. Original processing methods: Out-of-frame sequences were removed, leaving around 2,000,000 distinct TCRbeta sequences. The data were produced by immunoSEQ multiplex PCR, yet TCRdb's version contains in-frame clones alone and is incomplete. D and trimming come from the DNA, and the V and J calls and clone size come from that table. The table has 84,000 or so clones, more than 70% seen once. Single viable CD3+CD4+CD8-CD45RO+ cells were sorted as the memory CD4+ T cells. Serum IgG to CMV pp150, pp28, p38 and p52 defined serostatus. The CDR3 length is 16 residues. Germline lookup yields CDR1 SGHKS and CDR2 YYEKEE (reference sequence). Deletions cut 0 bases from V and 4 bases from J, with 16 bases between.

This clonotype was obtained from an adult in good health and CMV-seronegative. The chain carries TRBV5-5 and TRBJ1-2, with D maybe TRBD1 (5 bases). The material sequenced was memory CD4+ T cells from blood. The CDR3 spells CASSLEWGRASYGYTF. The DNA for the CDR3 is TGTGCCAGCAGCTTGGAGTGGGGCCGCGCGAGCTATGGCTACACCTTC.